Presented here are 2 T cell receptor beta chains from one specimen sequenced in a study of blood T cell repertoires in COVID-19. Clones were read by immunoSEQ multiplex PCR, and TCRdb kept only the in-frame ones, dropping some. The data hold over 150,000 clones, with around nine tenths observed a single time. Sequenced material: peripheral blood. The receptors here all came from a woman aged 18-29 years who had recovered from COVID-19.

V usage is TRBV24-1 and J usage is TRBJ2-5; D is possibly TRBD1 (6 bases). This CDR3 is 15 amino acids long. Trimming shortened V by 4 bases and J by 5 bases, and 16 bases separated the two germline ends. Per the germline V gene, CDR1 is KGHDR and CDR2 is SFDVKD. The CDR3 loop is CATSDRDITRETQYF. The DNA of the CDR3 is TGTGCCACCAGTGACCGGGACATTACTAGGGAGACCCAGTACTTC.

In this sample, this clone turned up a few times. The chain carries TRBV5-5 and TRBJ2-7; 12 positions match TRBD2. Germline V gene data show CDR1 as SGHKS and CDR2 as YYEKEE (reference sequence). After removal of 0 bases from V and 2 bases from J, the junction contained 0 bases not matched to a gene. The CDR3 is 15 amino acids. CDR3 DNA sequence: TGTGCCAGCAGCTTGGGACTAGCGGGAGCCTACGAGCAGTACGTC. Its protein is CASSLGLAGAYEQYV.